These 12 T cell receptor beta chains share one sample of origin, sequenced in a study of CD8+CD57+ T cells in acquired aplastic anemia. Investigators profiled TCR beta VDJ and CDR3 from genomic DNA template. TCRdb re-derived calls from the reads in MiXCR, one entry per CDR3 protein. The data contain approximately 170,000 distinct CDR3 sequences, 40% to 55% of them seen just once; the ten biggest clones take up under 3.5%. Patients who underwent sequencing had shown CD8+CD57+ cell expansion by flow cytometry. Sequences were obtained from sorted CD4+, CD8+, or CD8+CD57+ T cells (not recorded which) from PBMCs. The receptors shown here come from a human donor with aplastic anemia.

Remarks on this clonotype: A read error is likely, as this CDR3 ends without the conserved phenylalanine or tryptophan. This chain joins TRBV24-1 and TRBJ2-2; D call uncertain. The CDR3 runs to 13 residues. CDR1 and CDR2 (germline): KGHDR, SFDVKD. The CDR3 DNA is TGTGCCTCCAGTGATTCCAACACCGGGGAGCTGTTTCTT. Encoded protein: CASSDSNTGELFL.

A note on this clonotype: A junction boundary mismatches the germline segment, possibly from a read error. The rearrangement joins TRBV9 to TRBJ1-6; D remains unclear. The CDR3 totals 15 residues. The germline CDR1 and CDR2 sequences are SGDLS and YYNGEE. CDR3 DNA: TGTGCCAGCAGCGTAGTGGACGGCCCTAATCCACCCCTCCACTTT. Its translation: CASSVVDGPNPPLHF.

V and J are TRBV19 and TRBJ1-6, with no clear D. Germline V gives CDR1 LNHDA, CDR2 SQIVND (reference sequence). The ends were cut back, 3 bases at V and 8 bases at J, with 11 bases in the middle. CDR3 length: 14 residues. CDR3 amino acids: CASSIWSGDSPLHF. DNA of the CDR3: TGTGCCAGTAGTATCTGGTCAGGCGATTCACCCCTCCACTTT.

Concerning this clonotype: The CDR3 does not end in the conserved phenylalanine or tryptophan, so this is likely a read error. It is unclear where the CDR3 begins or ends on the DNA, so no DNA is shown, and the CDR3 is as TCRdb lists it. CDR3 residues: CASSPAGAG. V gene TRBV7-3 combines with J gene TRBJ2-7; the table calls TRBD1, which could not be checked here. The CDR3 spans 9 amino acids, including both terminal residues. Germline-derived CDR1 and CDR2 are SGHTA and FQGTGA.

This clonotype occurred many times. An end of the junction differs from the germline gene, which may be a read error. The rearrangement uses TRBV5-1 and TRBJ2-7; 9 bases match TRBD1. Germline assignment: CDR1 SGHRS and CDR2 YFSETQ. This CDR3 has 14 amino acids. As DNA, the CDR3 is TGTGCCAGCAGCTTGGGACAGGGCTCCTACGAGCAGTACTTC. This codes for CASSLGQGSYEQYF. The entire variable domain, with the rest obtained from reference TRBV5-1 and TRBJ2-7, is as follows: KAGVTQTPRYLIKTRGQQVTLSCSPISGHRSVSWYQQTPGQGLQFLFEYFSETQRNKGNFPGRFSGRQFSNSRSEMNVSTLELGDSALYLCASSLGQGSYEQYFGPGTRLTVT.

This clonotype was recorded a few times. The chain's CDR3 is CASSFEGVFSGNTIYF. In DNA, the CDR3 is TGTGCCAGCAGCTTCGAGGGGGTTTTCTCTGGAAACACCATATATTTT. This rearrangement joins TRBV5-4 to TRBJ1-3; tentatively, D is TRBD1 (6 bases). This CDR3 has 16 residues. CDR1 and CDR2 from the germline V gene are SGHNT and YYREEE (reference sequence). V dropped 2 bases and J dropped 0 bases, with 12 bases sitting between them.

The V gene is TRBV15, the J gene TRBJ2-7; 8 bases are shared with TRBD1. The CDR3 contains 14 residues. Germline V CDR1 and CDR2: LNHNV, YYDKDF (reference sequence). V gave up 9 bases and J gave up 2 bases; unmatched junction bases: 9. As DNA, the CDR3 is TGTGCCACGGGACACAGGGGGGAGACCTACGAGCAGTACTTC. It translates to CATGHRGETYEQYF.

The chain couples TRBV11-2 to TRBJ1-3; tentative D call: TRBD1 (5 bases). Germline V gene sequence: CDR1 SGHAT, CDR2 FQNNGV. CDR3 size: 14 residues. The V end was cut by 5 bases, the J end by 2 bases, with 10 bases between. The CDR3 protein is CASSQGGTGNTIYF. The CDR3 DNA is TGTGCCAGCAGCCAGGGTGGGACTGGAAACACCATATATTTT.

For the CDR3, the DNA is TGCGCCAGCAGTGAGTCCGTAAAGACTAGCAGGTTCCGTGGTGAGCAGTACTTC. As protein: CASSESVKTSRFRGEQYF. The chain carries TRBV10-2 and TRBJ2-7, with 7 bases aligning to TRBD2. Per the germline V gene, CDR1 is WSHSY and CDR2 is SAAADI. J gave up 7 bases and V 0 bases, and 18 bases lay outside the gene matches. The CDR3 covers 18 residues.

In this sample, this clonotype turned up many times. The V gene is TRBV11-2, the J gene TRBJ2-4; 7 bases match TRBD2. The V gene end was trimmed by 5 bases and the J gene end by 6 bases; junction bases not matched to a gene: 13. CDR1 SGHAT and CDR2 FQNNGV come from the germline V gene. This CDR3 spans 16 amino acids. The CDR3 protein is CASSPLTQGGGNIQYF. The CDR3 bases are TGTGCCAGCAGCCCGCTGACCCAGGGCGGGGGAAACATTCAGTACTTC.

The table lists this clonotype with many counts. The rearrangement links TRBV5-6 to TRBJ2-3; D could derive from TRBD1 or TRBD2 (6 bases each). CDR3 length: 15 amino acids. The germline V gene encodes CDR1 SGHDT and CDR2 YYEEEE. Deletions cut 0 bases from V and 5 bases from J, with 13 bases between. CDR3 in amino acids: CASSLEGGRKDTQYF. The CDR3 coding sequence is TGTGCCAGCAGCTTGGAAGGGGGGCGTAAAGATACGCAGTATTTT. Supplemented by reference TRBV5-6 and TRBJ2-3, the full variable domain reads DAGVTQSPTHLIKTRGQQVTLRCSPKSGHDTVSWYQQALGQGPQFIFQYYEEEERQRGNFPDRFSGHQFPNYSSELNVNALLLGDSALYLCASSLEGGRKDTQYFGPGTRLTVL.

The chain links TRBV20-1 to TRBJ1-2, with D unclear. The CDR3 has 12 amino acids. V gave up 3 bases and J gave up 5 bases, with 10 bases separating them. Germline V CDR1 and CDR2: DFQATT, SNEGSKA (reference sequence). CDR3 bases: TGCAGTGCTAGTCTCAAAGGGTATGGCTACACCTTC. Protein: CSASLKGYGYTF.